The rows below give T cell receptor beta chains drawn from one sample of a study of cytomegalovirus exposure and HLA in healthy donors. Some clones are missing from TCRdb's copy, which holds only in-frame ones; the method was immunoSEQ multiplex PCR. The sample holds about 190,000 clones; roughly 79% are singletons and the top ten take over 1.5%. Specimen: PBMCs. These TCRs come from a woman aged 18 to 35 in good health and CMV-seronegative. The CDR3 runs from the conserved cysteine through the conserved F or W. The order of the fields is J gene, clone size, V gene, D gene, CDR3 protein, CDR3 DNA. D genes are given only for firm matches. A clone size is listed for some rows: how often the clone was seen (once, few, many), or a class if it is expanded.

TRBJ2-1 | - | TRBV7-3 | - | CASSAGGSYNEQFF | TGTGCCAGCAGCGCCGGGGGCTCCTACAATGAGCAGTTCTTC
TRBJ2-2 | - | TRBV19 | - | CASNDIRGAGNTGELFF | TGTGCCAGCAATGACATTCGGGGAGCTGGGAACACCGGGGAGCTGTTTTTT
TRBJ1-1 | - | TRBV10-3 | TRBD1 | CATTGQPNTEAFF | TGTGCCACCACGGGACAGCCGAACACTGAAGCTTTCTTT
TRBJ2-5 | - | TRBV7-2 | - | CASSLGQIQETQYF | TGTGCCAGCAGCTTGGGACAAATCCAAGAGACCCAGTACTTC
TRBJ2-7 | once | TRBV4-2 | - | CASSQEPGSYEQYF | TGTGCCAGCAGCCAAGAACCAGGCTCCTACGAGCAGTACTTC
TRBJ1-1 | - | TRBV7-2 | - | CASSFGGYDTEAFF | TGTGCCAGCAGCTTCGGAGGGTATGACACTGAAGCTTTCTTT
TRBJ1-1 | - | TRBV7-2 | - | CASSFVLSQGMNIEAFF | TGTGCCAGCAGCTTTGTTTTGTCACAGGGTATGAACATTGAAGCTTTCTTT
TRBJ1-2 | - | TRBV4-2 | - | CASSQGEMRDFYRYTF | TGTGCCAGCAGCCAAGGGGAGATGCGGGACTTTTATCGCTACACCTTC
TRBJ1-5 | - | TRBV11-2 | - | CASSSRDTDQPQHF | TGTGCCAGCAGCAGCCGGGACACCGATCAGCCCCAGCATTTT
TRBJ2-1 | - | TRBV9 | TRBD1 | CASSVVGTGYTNEQFF | TGTGCCAGCAGCGTAGTCGGGACAGGGTATACCAATGAGCAGTTCTTC
TRBJ2-7 | - | TRBV29-1 | - | CSVRQAISYEQYF | TGCAGTGTACGACAGGCGATCTCCTACGAGCAGTACTTC
TRBJ2-7 | few | TRBV15 | - | CATSRRDTDYEQYF | TGTGCCACCAGCAGGAGAGACACCGACTACGAGCAGTACTTC
TRBJ2-7 | - | TRBV18 | TRBD1 | CASSPGTGDYEQYF | TGTGCCAGCTCCCCCGGGACAGGGGACTACGAGCAGTACTTC
TRBJ2-2 | - | TRBV19 | - | CASSIDRRNTGELFF | TGTGCCAGTAGTATAGATCGTCGGAACACCGGGGAGCTGTTTTTT
TRBJ2-7 | - | TRBV11-2 | - | CASSMTIDTGEQYF | TGTGCCAGCAGCATGACGATAGACACCGGCGAGCAGTACTTC
TRBJ2-3 | - | TRBV27 | TRBD2 | CASSSKRGYTDTQYF | TGTGCCAGCAGTTCTAAGCGGGGGTACACAGATACGCAGTATTTT
TRBJ2-1 | - | TRBV7-3 | TRBD2 | CASSLSPRLAGGRGNEQFF | TGTGCCAGCAGCTTATCCCCAAGATTAGCGGGGGGGCGGGGAAATGAGCAGTTCTTC
TRBJ1-3 | - | TRBV10-2 | - | CASSAGNTIYF | TGCGCCAGCAGCGCTGGAAACACCATATATTTT
TRBJ2-2 | - | TRBV10-3 | - | CAITNEGGDTGELFF | TGTGCCATCACCAACGAGGGGGGGGACACCGGGGAGCTGTTTTTT
TRBJ1-1 | few | TRBV5-4 | - | CASSSGMNTEAFF | TGTGCCAGCAGCTCGGGGATGAACACTGAAGCTTTCTTT
TRBJ2-1 | - | TRBV9 | - | CASSPSSFGTTFYPQQFF | TGTGCCAGCAGCCCTAGTTCCTTCGGGACAACTTTTTACCCTCAGCAGTTCTTC
TRBJ1-5 | once | TRBV6-6 | - | CASLPEGMGGNQPQHF | TGTGCCAGCCTCCCGGAGGGGATGGGCGGCAATCAGCCCCAGCATTTT
TRBJ1-4 | - | TRBV5-1 | - | CASSFITGSVSPTNEKLFF | TGCGCCAGCAGCTTTATCACGGGATCCGTGTCCCCAACTAATGAAAAACTGTTTTTT
TRBJ1-4 | - | TRBV15 | - | CATSRGPQGTEGKLFF | TGTGCCACCAGCAGGGGACCACAGGGCACCGAGGGAAAACTGTTTTTT
TRBJ1-4 | - | TRBV7-9 | - | CASSSFRGSEKLFF | TGTGCCAGCAGCTCCTTCCGAGGGAGTGAAAAACTGTTTTTT
TRBJ1-1 | - | TRBV5-1 | - | CASSFTATNTEAFF | TGCGCCAGCAGCTTTACAGCTACGAACACTGAAGCTTTCTTT
TRBJ1-5 | - | TRBV18 | - | CASSPYSGEGGNQPQHF | TGTGCCAGCTCACCATACTCCGGGGAGGGAGGGAATCAGCCCCAGCATTTT
TRBJ2-7 | - | TRBV6-1 | - | CASSETPTGPHEQYF | TGTGCCAGCAGTGAAACCCCAACAGGCCCCCACGAGCAGTACTTC
TRBJ1-1 | - | TRBV10-1 | - | CASSDAGKTEAFF | TGCGCCAGCAGTGACGCAGGGAAGACTGAAGCTTTCTTT
TRBJ2-5 | once | TRBV6-1 | TRBD2 | CASIWAGEETQYF | TGTGCCAGCATTTGGGCGGGGGAAGAGACCCAGTACTTC
TRBJ1-5 | few | TRBV19 | - | CASSIRGQPQHF | TGTGCCAGTAGTATAAGGGGCCAGCCCCAGCATTTT
TRBJ2-1 | - | TRBV6-6 | TRBD2 | CATRTSGSYNEQFF | TGTGCCACCCGGACTAGCGGCTCCTACAATGAGCAGTTCTTC
TRBJ1-5 | once | TRBV6-5 | - | CASSSRSDSNQPQHF | TGTGCCAGCAGTTCTCGAAGCGATAGCAATCAGCCCCAGCATTTT
TRBJ1-5 | - | TRBV10-2 | - | CASSDSTAEPQHF | TGCGCCAGCAGTGATTCGACCGCGGAACCCCAGCATTTT
TRBJ2-7 | - | TRBV4-1 | - | CASSHWDTNYEQYF | TGCGCCAGCAGCCATTGGGACACCAACTACGAGCAGTACTTC
TRBJ1-1 | - | TRBV6-6 | - | CASSSLTGSTEAFF | TGTGCCAGCAGTTCCCTCACTGGGAGCACTGAAGCTTTCTTT
TRBJ1-1 | - | TRBV6-1 | TRBD1 | CASRTGGSAFF | TGTGCCAGCAGAACAGGGGGCTCAGCTTTCTTT
TRBJ2-1 | once | TRBV5-1 | - | CASSLVLDNEQFF | TGCGCCAGCAGCTTGGTGTTAGACAATGAGCAGTTCTTC
TRBJ2-1 | - | TRBV5-1 | TRBD2 | CASSLIGEGHNEQFF | TGCGCCAGCAGCTTGATAGGGGAGGGCCACAATGAGCAGTTCTTC
TRBJ1-5 | - | TRBV7-9 | - | CASSLDRQPQHF | TGTGCCAGCAGCTTAGATCGTCAGCCCCAGCATTTT
TRBJ1-4 | - | TRBV7-6 | - | CASSLGQGLNEKLFF | TGTGCCAGCAGCTTAGGGCAGGGCCTTAATGAAAAACTGTTTTTT
TRBJ1-2 | few | TRBV10-3 | TRBD1 | CATGTAIGYGYTF | TGTGCCACGGGGACAGCGATTGGCTATGGCTACACCTTC
TRBJ2-7 | - | TRBV6-1 | TRBD2 | CASRLTSGGPYEQYF | TGTGCCAGCAGGCTTACTAGCGGGGGTCCCTACGAGCAGTACTTC
TRBJ1-6 | - | TRBV6-1 | - | CASSGQVGSPSPLHF | TGTGCCAGCAGTGGACAGGTAGGGTCCCCTTCACCCCTCCACTTT
TRBJ1-2 | few | TRBV15 | - | CATSGGKWGRVYGYTF | TGTGCCACCAGCGGAGGTAAATGGGGGCGGGTCTATGGCTACACCTTC
TRBJ2-5 | - | TRBV6-6 | - | CASDPRNRAQETQYF | TGTGCCAGCGATCCCCGGAACAGGGCGCAGGAGACCCAGTACTTC
TRBJ1-5 | - | TRBV18 | - | CASSRGPRQVNQPQHF | TGTGCCAGCTCACGTGGACCTCGACAGGTAAATCAGCCCCAGCATTTT
TRBJ2-7 | - | TRBV27 | - | CASSLGTPSYEQYF | TGTGCCAGCAGTCTCGGGACTCCCTCCTACGAGCAGTACTTC
TRBJ1-2 | - | TRBV5-1 | - | CASSLEGGYTF | TGCGCCAGCAGCTTGGAGGGGGGCTACACCTTC
TRBJ1-1 | - | TRBV14 | - | CASSQWGHSGGDTEAFF | TGTGCCAGCAGCCAATGGGGGCATTCCGGTGGGGACACTGAAGCTTTCTTT
TRBJ1-5 | - | TRBV12-2 | - | CASRLEQGEGQPQHF | TGTGCAAGTCGCTTAGAACAGGGAGAAGGCCAGCCCCAGCATTTT
TRBJ2-3 | - | TRBV11-2 | TRBD2 | CASSLEGRDTDTQYF | TGTGCCAGCAGCTTAGAAGGGAGGGATACAGATACGCAGTATTTT
TRBJ1-1 | few | TRBV5-1 | TRBD1 | CASSPGQGPTEAFF | TGCGCCAGCAGCCCGGGACAGGGACCCACTGAAGCTTTCTTT
TRBJ2-4 | few | TRBV19 | - | CATYSRTAQVQYF | TGTGCCACGTACTCCCGGACAGCCCAAGTTCAGTACTTC